Below, 32 T cell receptor beta chains from the same sample are listed, as sequenced in a study of blood T cell repertoires in COVID-19. Generated by immunoSEQ multiplex PCR, the TCRdb table keeps only in-frame clones and is missing some. The sample lists tens of thousands of clones, approximately 70% seen once, with approximately 62% in the top ten. The sequenced sample consisted of peripheral blood. The source of these receptors is a man older than 75 with acute or convalescent COVID-19.

Written as DNA, the CDR3 is TGTGCCAGCAGTCCAACCGGGACAGGGGCTGGAAACACCATATATTTT. It codes for CASSPTGTGAGNTIYF. V is TRBV28 and J is TRBJ1-3; TRBD1 matches 10 bases. This CDR3 is 16 amino acids long. Germline V gene lookup returns CDR1 MDHEN and CDR2 SYDVKM. V was clipped by 5 bases and J by 2 bases; unmatched bases: 6. The variable domain in full, with the rest retrieved from reference TRBV28 and TRBJ1-3, is DVKVTQSSRYLVKRTGEKVFLECVQDMDHENMFWYRQDPGLGLRLIYFSYDVKMKEKGDIPEGYSVSREKKERFSLILESASTNQTSMYLCASSPTGTGAGNTIYFGEGSWLTVV.

This clone was observed a handful of times. The genes are TRBV28 and TRBJ1-5; D is unresolved. Germline CDR1 is MDHEN and CDR2 is SYDVKM. The V end lost 1 base, the J end lost 5 bases, and 6 bases lay between the germline ends. The CDR3 has 13 residues. The CDR3 reads CASSLSPYQPQHF. The DNA of the CDR3 is TGTGCCAGCAGTTTATCCCCTTATCAGCCCCAGCATTTT.

The chain combines TRBV9 with TRBJ2-7, with TRBD2 matching over 8 bases. CDR1 is SGDLS and CDR2 is YYNGEE in the germline V gene. This CDR3 region has 15 residues. Trimming removed 3 bases from V and 7 bases from J; junction bases left unmatched: 12. The CDR3 is CASSGSGRGPREQYF. Here the CDR3 DNA reads TGTGCCAGCAGCGGAAGCGGGAGAGGGCCAAGGGAGCAGTACTTC.

This clone was found a few times. The CDR3 spells CASSSRQPRSYNEQFF. CDR3 DNA: TGTGCCAGCAGCTCCCGACAGCCCCGCTCCTACAATGAGCAGTTCTTC. V gene TRBV7-9 combines with J gene TRBJ2-1; possibly TRBD1 for D (5 bases). This CDR3 is 16 amino acids long. Per germline, CDR1 SEHNR and CDR2 FQNEAQ (reference sequence). V was pared by 4 bases and J by 0 bases, with 13 bases between.

This clone showed up just once. The chain has TRBV19 and TRBJ2-7, with D perhaps matching TRBD1 (6 bases). The CDR3 consists of 15 residues. V lost 0 bases, J lost 2 bases, and 11 bases lay in between. Germline loops: CDR1 LNHDA, CDR2 SQIVND (reference sequence). The CDR3 bases are TGTGCCAGTAGTATAGATCCCGGGACAACCTACGAGCAGTACTTC. Protein sequence: CASSIDPGTTYEQYF.

The chain links TRBV5-4 to TRBJ2-2, with D perhaps matching TRBD2 (6 bases). This CDR3 region has 16 residues. Germline V gene data show CDR1 as SGHNT and CDR2 as YYREEE (reference sequence). Trimming took off 0 bases at V and 6 bases at J, with 15 bases between the two ends. The CDR3 DNA reads as TGTGCCAGCAGCTTGGCCGGGACTGGGTGGGCCGGGGAGCTGTTTTTT. This encodes CASSLAGTGWAGELFF.

This chain connects TRBV4-3 to TRBJ2-1, with 7 nucleotides matching TRBD2. Germline V CDR1 and CDR2: LGHNA, YSLEER. The V gene end was trimmed by 0 bases and the J gene end by 0 bases; junction bases not matched to a gene: 5. The CDR3 is made up of 17 amino acids. In DNA form, the CDR3 reads TGCGCCAGCAGCCAAGATAAATGGGGGGGCTCCTACAATGAGCAGTTCTTC. This encodes CASSQDKWGGSYNEQFF.

The chain carries TRBV2 and TRBJ2-1; tentative D call: TRBD2 (6 bases). In germline, CDR1 is SNHLY, CDR2 FYNNEI. CDR3 length: 12 residues. Trimming cost V 6 bases and J 7 bases, with 10 bases left between them. The CDR3 nucleotides are TGTGCCAGCAGGGTAGCGGTTAATGAGCAGTTCTTC. It specifies CASRVAVNEQFF.

The V call is TRBV3-1 (or the pseudogene TRBV3-2), the J call TRBJ1-2; 10 bases fit TRBD1. This CDR3 has 15 residues. The J segment lost 5 bases and the V segment lost 3 bases, leaving 6 bases of the junction unmatched. The germline CDR1 and CDR2 sequences are LGHDT and YNNKEL (reference sequence). CDR3 sequence: CASSHHGQGGYGYTF. The CDR3 DNA follows: TGTGCCAGCAGCCATCATGGACAGGGGGGATATGGCTACACCTTC.

This chain links TRBV5-8 with TRBJ2-7; D perhaps matches TRBD2 (5 bases). The CDR3 sequence is 20 residues long. The V gene lost 3 bases and the J gene lost 0 bases, with 28 bases spanning the gap. The germline CDR1 and CDR2 sequences are SGHTS and YDEGEE. CDR3 sequence (DNA): TGTGCCAGCAGCTCGCTCCCGGCTTCTATCCGGGGAACCACCTCCTACGAGCAGTACTTC. This sequence encodes CASSSLPASIRGTTSYEQYF.

This clone was counted only a few times. The chain uses TRBV5-4 and TRBJ1-1; 9 bases match TRBD1. The CDR3 is made up of 15 amino acids. V dropped 3 bases and J dropped 5; count of bases not matched to a gene: 8. Germline CDR1 is SGHNT and CDR2 is YYREEE (reference sequence). The CDR3 nucleotides read TGTGCCAGCAGCTCCCAACAGGGGGCGAGAACTGAAGCTTTCTTT. It codes for CASSSQQGARTEAFF. The full variable domain, with the rest looked up from reference TRBV5-4 and TRBJ1-1, is ETGVTQSPTHLIKTRGQQVTLRCSSQSGHNTVSWYQQALGQGPQFIFQYYREEENGRGNFPPRFSGLQFPNYSSELNVNALELDDSALYLCASSSQQGARTEAFFGQGTRLTVV.

V usage is TRBV5-4 and J usage is TRBJ1-2; possible D gene TRBD1, 5 bases. The CDR3 extends over 15 amino acids. CDR1 and CDR2 (germline): SGHNT, YYREEE (reference sequence). Trimming cost V 1 base and J 8 bases, with 18 bases left between them. In DNA, the CDR3 is TGTGCCAGCAGCTTGCGGGAGAGGAGACAGAGAGGCTACACCTTC. Translation: CASSLRERRQRGYTF.

This clone has a single count. The chain joins TRBV2 to TRBJ2-3, with 7 positions matching TRBD2. V lost 1 base and J lost 0; bases outside the gene matches: 7. CDR1 is SNHLY, CDR2 FYNNEI, per germline. The CDR3 length is 17 residues. This CDR3 reads CASSEVGGPWSTDTQYF. The DNA for the CDR3 is TGTGCCAGCAGTGAAGTGGGAGGGCCTTGGAGCACAGATACGCAGTATTTT.

The chain employs TRBV11-2 and TRBJ2-7; maybe TRBD1 (6 bases). This CDR3 is built from 15 residues. Germline V gives CDR1 SGHAT, CDR2 FQNNGV. V was trimmed by 0 bases and J by 7 bases, leaving 16 bases between them. The CDR3 DNA reads as TGTGCCAGCAGCTTAGATGGGGGCGGCCGAGGGGAGCAGTACTTC. It is translated as CASSLDGGGRGEQYF.

The chain combines TRBV5-8 with TRBJ2-1, with TRBD2 matching 7 bases. The germline V gene has CDR1 SGHTS and CDR2 YDEGEE. There are 15 residues in the CDR3. The V and J ends lost 4 bases and 2 bases, in that order; junction bases with no gene match: 6. The CDR3 coding sequence is TGTGCCAGCAGCCGGGGGGACCAGACCTACAATGAGCAGTTCTTC. Amino acid sequence: CASSRGDQTYNEQFF.

This sequence joins TRBV18 and TRBJ2-5; TRBD1 aligns across 9 bases. The ends lost 7 bases at V and 1 base at J; junction bases unmatched: 1. This CDR3 is 13 amino acids long. The germline gives CDR1 KGHSH, CDR2 LQKENI. The CDR3 nucleotides read TGTGCCAGCTTGGGACAGGGCCAAGAGACCCAGTACTTC. Residues: CASLGQGQETQYF.

V and J are TRBV7-8 and TRBJ2-1; D not certain. Germline V gives CDR1 SGHVS, CDR2 FQNEAQ. CDR3 length: 11 amino acids. The V end lost 4 bases, the J end lost 7 bases, and 5 bases lay between the germline ends. CDR3 bases: TGTGCCAGCAGCTCCAAAAATGAGCAGTTCTTC. Protein product: CASSSKNEQFF.

This chain connects TRBV5-1 to TRBJ1-2; 8 nucleotides match TRBD1. Germline V gene lookup returns CDR1 SGHRS and CDR2 YFSETQ. The V and J ends lost 1 base and 1 base, in that order; junction bases with no gene match: 3. This CDR3 contains 15 residues. The CDR3 reads CASSLTGGFNYGYTF. The CDR3 DNA sequence: TGCGCCAGCAGCTTGACAGGGGGTTTTAACTATGGCTACACCTTC.

This chain joins TRBV7-3 and TRBJ2-2; 11 bases align to TRBD2. V was pared by 3 bases and J by 0 bases, with 0 bases of the junction left unmatched. CDR1 and CDR2 from the germline V gene are SGHTA and FQGTGA. This CDR3 comprises 16 residues. This CDR3 is CASSLTSGTNTGELFF. Written as DNA, the CDR3 is TGTGCCAGCAGCTTGACTAGCGGGACGAACACCGGGGAGCTGTTTTTT.

There are a few counts of this clone. The same CDR3 also results from other DNA sequences found in this sample. This chain joins TRBV18 and TRBJ1-2; TRBD1 agrees at 10 bases. The CDR3 runs 13 residues. From germline, CDR1 is KGHSH and CDR2 LQKENI. Trimming at V came to 3 bases and at J to 5 bases, leaving 0 bases not matched to a gene. CDR3 loop: CASSPGQGYGYTF. The DNA of the CDR3 is TGTGCCAGCTCACCGGGACAGGGGTATGGCTACACCTTC.

The CDR3 loop reads CASSRGLSRYNSPLHF. The CDR3 coding sequence is TGTGCCAGCAGCCGGGGACTAAGTAGATATAATTCACCCCTCCACTTT. The rearrangement joins TRBV28 to TRBJ1-6; tentative D call: TRBD1 (5 bases). The CDR3 is made up of 16 amino acids. V was pared by 6 bases and J by 4 bases, with 16 bases between. Germline-derived CDR1 and CDR2 are MDHEN and SYDVKM.

CDR3 sequence (DNA): TGTGCCAGCGGCAGAGGTGACACAGATACGCAGTATTTT. Translated, it gives CASGRGDTDTQYF. This chain connects TRBV5-4 to TRBJ2-3, with D unresolved. This CDR3 is 13 amino acids long. Germline CDR1 SGHNT, CDR2 YYREEE (reference sequence). V was trimmed by 7 bases and J by 2 bases, leaving 11 bases between them.

V gene TRBV6-1 combines with J gene TRBJ2-3; a possible D gene is TRBD1 (6 bases). The V gene lost 0 bases and the J gene lost 4 bases, with 11 bases spanning the gap. The CDR3 loop spans 15 amino acids. Germline assignment: CDR1 MNHNS and CDR2 SASEGT. Written as DNA, the CDR3 is TGTGCCAGCAGTGAAGCTTGGGGGCGCGCAGATACGCAGTATTTT. Its protein product is CASSEAWGRADTQYF.

The chain carries TRBV18 and TRBJ1-1; 9 nucleotides agree with TRBD1. There are 15 residues in the CDR3. The V gene end was trimmed by 4 bases and the J gene end by 4 bases; junction bases not matched to a gene: 7. Germline assignment: CDR1 KGHSH and CDR2 LQKENI. CDR3 protein: CASSLLGQGGTEAFF. The CDR3 DNA reads TGTGCCAGCTCACTTCTGGGACAGGGCGGCACTGAAGCTTTCTTT.

The V and J genes are TRBV5-1 and TRBJ2-2; 10 nucleotides line up with TRBD2. Unmatched junction bases numbered 8, after V lost 3 bases and J lost 6 bases. CDR3 length equals 16 residues. Germline assignment: CDR1 SGHRS and CDR2 YFSETQ. CDR3: CASSSEGTSVAGELFF. For the CDR3, the DNA is TGCGCCAGCAGCTCCGAGGGGACTAGCGTCGCCGGGGAGCTGTTTTTT. Using reference TRBV5-1 and TRBJ2-2 for the parts outside the CDR3, the full variable domain is KAGVTQTPRYLIKTRGQQVTLSCSPISGHRSVSWYQQTPGQGLQFLFEYFSETQRNKGNFPGRFSGRQFSNSRSEMNVSTLELGDSALYLCASSSEGTSVAGELFFGEGSRLTVL.

The chain employs TRBV15 and TRBJ2-5; 9 bases fit TRBD2. This CDR3 is built from 16 residues. The germline V gene encodes CDR1 LNHNV and CDR2 YYDKDF (reference sequence). Trimming at V came to 0 bases and at J to 5 bases, leaving 7 bases not matched to a gene. CDR3 sequence reads: CATSRDPAGGRETQYF. The CDR3 region has the DNA TGTGCCACCAGCAGAGATCCAGCGGGAGGTCGGGAGACCCAGTACTTC.

The V call is TRBV11-2, the J call TRBJ2-5, with 11 bases fitting TRBD2. Per germline, CDR1 SGHAT and CDR2 FQNNGV. Unmatched junction bases numbered 11, after V lost 0 bases and J lost 8 bases. The CDR3 totals 17 residues. The CDR3 is CASSLDERGLAGKTQYF. The CDR3, as DNA: TGTGCCAGCAGCTTAGATGAGAGAGGACTAGCGGGCAAAACCCAGTACTTC.

This clone was picked up one time. The chain carries TRBV7-8 and TRBJ2-5; 12 bases align to TRBD2. V lost 6 bases and J lost 3; bases outside the gene matches: 11. Germline CDR1 SGHVS, CDR2 FQNEAQ. This CDR3 contains 17 residues. The CDR3 region is CASSLPGLAGNKETQYF. The CDR3 bases are TGTGCCAGCAGTTTACCTGGACTAGCGGGGAATAAAGAGACCCAGTACTTC. The entire variable domain, with the rest obtained from reference TRBV7-8 and TRBJ2-5, is as follows: GAGVSQSPRYKVAKRGQDVALRCDPISGHVSLFWYQQALGQGPEFLTYFQNEAQLDKSGLPSDRFFAERPEGSVSTLKIQRTQQEDSAVYLCASSLPGLAGNKETQYFGPGTRLLVL.

This chain joins TRBV29-1 and TRBJ2-2; 8 bases map to TRBD2. In germline, CDR1 is SQVTM, CDR2 ANQGSEA. This CDR3 region has 13 residues. Losses at the gene ends were 5 bases for V and 5 bases for J; bases not matched to a gene: 4. The CDR3 DNA reads TGCAGCGTTATGAGACTAGCGACCGGGGAGCTGTTTTTT. Translating it yields CSVMRLATGELFF.

The V and J genes are TRBV5-1 and TRBJ2-3; possibly TRBD2 for D (6 bases). Germline CDR1 and CDR2: SGHRS and YFSETQ. V gave up 4 bases and J gave up 2 bases, with 8 bases separating them. This CDR3 spans 13 amino acids. In DNA form, the CDR3 reads TGCGCCAGCAGCGGGACTCACACAGATACGCAGTATTTT. This gives the protein CASSGTHTDTQYF.

The genes are TRBV28 and TRBJ1-4; D may be TRBD1 (5 bases). Trimming took 1 base from V and 8 from J, leaving 8 bases between them. The CDR3 length is 13 residues. Germline V gives CDR1 MDHEN, CDR2 SYDVKM. The chain's CDR3 is CASSLSGLEKLFF. DNA of the CDR3: TGTGCCAGCAGTTTATCAGGGTTGGAAAAACTGTTTTTT.

The rearrangement joins TRBV5-1 to TRBJ1-1, with no clear D. The CDR3 is 14 amino acids. Germline lookup yields CDR1 SGHRS and CDR2 YFSETQ. Trimming cost V 5 bases and J 1 base, with 12 bases left between them. The CDR3: CASSYYSRNTEAFF. The CDR3 DNA is TGCGCCAGCAGTTACTATTCTCGGAACACTGAAGCTTTCTTT.